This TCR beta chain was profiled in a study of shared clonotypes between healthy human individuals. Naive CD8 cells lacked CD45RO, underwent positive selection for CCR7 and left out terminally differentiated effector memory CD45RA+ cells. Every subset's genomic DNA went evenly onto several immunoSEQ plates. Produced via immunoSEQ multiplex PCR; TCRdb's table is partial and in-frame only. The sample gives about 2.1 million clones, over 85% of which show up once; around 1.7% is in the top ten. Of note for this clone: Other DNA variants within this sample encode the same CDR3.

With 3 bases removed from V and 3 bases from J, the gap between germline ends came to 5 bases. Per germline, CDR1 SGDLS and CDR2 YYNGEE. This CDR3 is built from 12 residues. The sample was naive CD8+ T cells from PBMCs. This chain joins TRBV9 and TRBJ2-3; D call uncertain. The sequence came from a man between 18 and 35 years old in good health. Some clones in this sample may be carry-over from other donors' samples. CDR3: CASSDPTDTQYF. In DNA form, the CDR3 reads TGTGCCAGCAGCGACCCAACAGATACGCAGTATTTT.